This T cell receptor beta chain stems from a study of shared clonotypes between healthy human individuals (dated by TCRdb to between 2020 and 2021). Study-wide context: The cohort comprised two women and a few men aged 18 to 49 years. Different laboratories and diverse techniques were used to prepare libraries and sequence TCR repertoires, to increase sequencing depth and limit assay-specific biases. Between about 0.8 and 8.9 billion PBMCs per donor were obtained by leukapheresis. For each donor, three plates each were used for CD4 naive and CD4 memory, two plates were used for CD8 naive, and one plate was used for CD8 memory. The study deeply sequenced blood TCR repertoires of five healthy adults to estimate repertoire size and the extent of clonotype sharing between individuals.

Via the germline V gene, CDR1 is SGHRS and CDR2 YFSETQ. Measured from the cysteine to the phenylalanine, the CDR3 is 17 residues long. The sequence is cut down to CDR3 DNA, 51 bases in frame from base 1. The junction shows trimming of 5 bases on V and 0 bases on J, and the gene matches do not reach 7 bases of it. CD8 naive samples were CD45RO-negative cells positively selected for CCR7, giving a CD45RA+CCR7+ population that excluded TemRA cells. Healthy HIV-negative adults with no recently reported acute infections or vaccinations were included as donors. All donors were Caucasian adults living in Nashville, Tennessee, USA. Blood was collected by leukapheresis, and PBMCs were isolated by Ficoll-Histopaque density gradient centrifugation and then cryopreserved in liquid nitrogen vapor phase. Analytical flow cytometry was used to check the purity and quantity of every magnetically sorted T cell population. Genomic DNA was isolated from every sorted fraction and measured by UV absorbance on a Nanodrop 2000c.

This clone was observed once. Which antigen it targets is not known. No clone much larger than this one lies a single base away; base qualities are absent. TCR CDR3 regions were amplified from genomic DNA by multiplex PCR using the deep immunoSEQ assay. Extracted genomic DNA from each cell subset was spread evenly across all wells of several immunoSEQ 96-well plates, with each plate serving as a replicate. For sorted subsets, each replicate PCR was loaded with roughly 200 ng genomic DNA, equivalent to some 27,000 T cell genomes. Purified libraries were measured with a Qubit 3.0 fluorometer, size-checked on a Bioanalyzer 2100, and measured again with the KAPA Library Quantification kit. A separate single-read 150-cycle Illumina NextSeq 550 flow cell was used to sequence each immunoSEQ 96-well plate. On the authors' methods: Because the immunoSEQ output held only junctional sequences and lacked quality scores, the filtering could not match the filtering applied to full-length reads. Sequences were annotated with PyIR, a Python wrapper for IgBLAST v1.9, and V/J genes and CDR3 were assigned using IMGT germline references. Reads with weak V/J assignments (E-value above 1e-6), missing CDR3, stop codons, out-of-frame junctions, or ambiguous translated residues were removed. V3J clonotypes were defined as sequences sharing an identical inferred V gene, J gene, and CDR3 amino acid sequence. The percentage overlap between two repertoires was calculated by dividing the number of shared unique clonotypes by the size of the smaller repertoire. RTK rarefaction, the Chao1 estimator, and Recon v2.1 estimates of unobserved clonotypes were used to assess repertoire richness. For all TCRbeta clonotypes obtained by the gDNA method from several donors, generation probabilities were computed with OLGA. Here the immuneACCESS table is served through TCRdb, limited to in-frame sequences with V and J called. Missing clones are a known gap in these copies; in checked studies unresolved V genes cover under half, and the rest lacks a known reason. V and J calls plus clone size are reproduced from that table; the DNA served to infer D and trimming. The sample table contains more than 2 million clones; only one count was recorded for approximately 94% of them. Of the sample, around 1.1% falls within the top ten clones.

What the study reported, not specific to this receptor: Compared with non-shared clonotypes, the clonotypes found in all four sorted-subset donors had higher generation probabilities. Pairwise subsampling indicated that sequencing depth was expected to affect the degree of clonotype sharing among donors. Naive subsets generally had larger estimated clonotype richness than memory subsets did. When a few donors were compared, the shared fraction of clonotypes was 5% to 6.5% for naive CD4, 3.5% to 4% for naive CD8, roughly 2.5% for memory CD4, and around 0.4% for memory CD8. The genetic and exposure-history diversity represented was limited by the small number of donors. Rarefaction of sorted-subset datasets indicated incomplete sequencing despite the large sequencing depth. Sampling was restricted to blood, and TCR repertoires in tissue are likely to differ from TCR repertoires in blood.

The sample taken for sequencing was naive CD8+ T cells sorted from blood. This specimen's cell subset or site label, interpreted: CD45RA+CCR7+. The chain is made from TRBV5-1 and TRBJ2-1, with 11 middle bases fitting TRBD2. The receptor was derived from a man between 18 and 35 years old in good health. The bases are TGCGCCAGCAGTTTCGGGACTAGCGGTAGCTCCTACAATGAGCAGTTCTTC. Its amino acids are CASSFGTSGSSYNEQFF.